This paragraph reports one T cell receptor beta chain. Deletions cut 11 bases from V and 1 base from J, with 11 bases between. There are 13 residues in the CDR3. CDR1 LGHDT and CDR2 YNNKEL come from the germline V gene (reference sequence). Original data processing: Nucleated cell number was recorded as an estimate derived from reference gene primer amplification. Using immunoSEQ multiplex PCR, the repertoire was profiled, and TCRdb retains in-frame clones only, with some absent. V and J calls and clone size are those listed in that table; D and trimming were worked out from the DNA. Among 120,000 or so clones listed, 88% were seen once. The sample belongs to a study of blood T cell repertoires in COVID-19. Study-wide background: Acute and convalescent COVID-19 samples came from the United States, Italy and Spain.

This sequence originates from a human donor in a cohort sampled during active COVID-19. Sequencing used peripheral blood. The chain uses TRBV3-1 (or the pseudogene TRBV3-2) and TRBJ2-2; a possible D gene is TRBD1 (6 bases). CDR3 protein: CAAQGQNTGELFF. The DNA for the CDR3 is TGTGCCGCCCAGGGGCAGAACACCGGGGAGCTGTTTTTT.